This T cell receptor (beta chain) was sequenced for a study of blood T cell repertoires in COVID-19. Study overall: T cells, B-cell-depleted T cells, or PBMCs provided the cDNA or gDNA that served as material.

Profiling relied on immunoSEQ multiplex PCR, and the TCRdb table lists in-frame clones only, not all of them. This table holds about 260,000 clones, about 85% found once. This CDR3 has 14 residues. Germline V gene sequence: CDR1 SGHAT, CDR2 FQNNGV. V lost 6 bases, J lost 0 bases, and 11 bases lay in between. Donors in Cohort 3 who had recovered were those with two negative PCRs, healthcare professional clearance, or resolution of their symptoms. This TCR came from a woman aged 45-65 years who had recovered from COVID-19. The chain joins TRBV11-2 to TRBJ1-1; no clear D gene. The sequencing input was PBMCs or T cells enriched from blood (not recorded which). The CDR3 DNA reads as TGTGCCAGCAGGCTCGGAGCAATGAACACTGAAGCTTTCTTT. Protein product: CASRLGAMNTEAFF.